This record concerns one T cell receptor (beta chain) sequence. Its matching antigen is unknown. Reverse transcribed after extraction, RNA yielded cDNA as the sequencing template. Using immunoSEQ multiplex PCR, the repertoire was profiled, and TCRdb retains in-frame clones only, with some absent. This table has under 300,000 clones, around three fifths appearing once. This sample was taken from a study of CD8+ T cells in alopecia areata. Study findings and constraints: Many of the expanded lesional clones endured in scalp and blood while on tofacitinib.

Sample treatment: oral pan-JAK inhibitor, 5-10 mg twice daily. The germline V gene has CDR1 MGHRA and CDR2 YSYEKL. There are 15 residues in the CDR3. The V and J ends lost 1 base and 6 bases respectively, with 13 bases between them. The specimen was CD4+ T cells sorted from blood, collected around week 54, from a patient treated with tofacitinib. The receptor was derived from a human donor with alopecia areata. The chain is built from TRBV4-1 and TRBJ1-5, with a tentative D call TRBD1 (5 bases). CDR3 sequence reads: CASSQAGNGGQPQHF. The CDR3, as DNA: TGCGCCAGCAGCCAAGCAGGGAATGGCGGTCAGCCCCAGCATTTT.